The subject of this entry is one T cell receptor beta chain. The source of the sample is a study of blood T cell repertoires in COVID-19. The wider study: From T cells, B-cell-depleted T cells, or PBMCs came the material, which was cDNA or gDNA.

The CDR3 consists of 18 residues. Germline V gene sequence: CDR1 MNHEY, CDR2 SMNVEV (reference sequence). Trimming left V 4 bases short and J 4 bases short, with 24 bases between. Data came from immunoSEQ multiplex PCR; TCRdb stores just in-frame clones and leaves some out. The sample carries about 290,000 clones, around 85% recorded once. The sequenced material came from peripheral blood. This receptor was obtained from a woman between 50 and 59 years old with active or convalescent COVID-19. The genes are TRBV27 and TRBJ2-3; D is possibly TRBD2 (6 bases). The CDR3 loop reads CASSSYYRVSGLPDTQYF. As DNA, the CDR3 is TGTGCCAGCAGTTCATACTACCGGGTTAGCGGATTACCAGATACGCAGTATTTT.